The present T cell receptor beta chain was sequenced within a study of cytomegalovirus exposure and HLA in healthy donors. Overall study context: Early released data had 80 million or so unique TCRs, all coming from HLA-typed donors.

Study-level points and caveats: When analyzed later, a missense DCLRE1C variant was found to be linked to TCR beta V- and J-gene trimming. CMV serostatus was the only recorded immune exposure for donors.

This clone came up a few times. Its antigen is unknown. The PCR had 60 Vbeta and 13 Jbeta primers. Assay: immunoSEQ multiplex PCR; the TCRdb copy retains only in-frame clones and omits some. The profile shows roughly 150,000 clones, about 71% of them singletons. This CDR3 spans 15 amino acids. V lost 6 bases and J lost 0; bases outside the gene matches: 2. Per germline, CDR1 SNHLY and CDR2 FYNNEI. This sequence originates from a woman aged 55-69 years in good health and CMV-seropositive. The chain combines TRBV2 with TRBJ2-5; TRBD2 agrees at 12 bases. The sample comprised PBMCs. As DNA, the CDR3 is TGTGCCAGCAGCCTAGCGGGAGGGTACCAAGAGACCCAGTACTTC. Its translation: CASSLAGGYQETQYF.